This T cell receptor (beta chain) was found in a study of CD8+ T cells in alopecia areata. About the research overall: Treated patients took oral tofacitinib at 5 to 10 mg twice daily.

Specified treatment: oral pan-JAK inhibitor, 5-10 mg twice daily. Germline V lookup: CDR1 SEHNR, CDR2 FQNEAQ (reference sequence). The CDR3 contains 13 residues. It was cDNA, reverse transcribed from extracted RNA, that served as the sequencing template. Some clones are missing from TCRdb's copy, which holds only in-frame ones; the method was immunoSEQ multiplex PCR. The repertoire consists of 250,000 to 350,000 clones, with around three fifths occurring once and the leading ten covering roughly 0.88%. Points from the study as a whole: Tofacitinib significantly brought down scalp clonality and expanded CD8+ clones among top 100. Only a single nonresponder existed, so baseline CD8+ expansion links stay unclear. Persistence during tofacitinib was seen for many expanded lesional clones in scalp and blood.

As for this clone: Its matching antigen is unknown.

This TCR was sampled from a human donor with alopecia areata. The sample was CD4+ T cells sorted from blood, taken at approximately week 52, from a patient treated with tofacitinib. The genes are TRBV7-9 and TRBJ2-5; no clear D. The end of the DNA fits TRBJ2-7 better, so the J call may be wrong. CDR3: CASSLETVYEQYF. The CDR3 DNA sequence: TGTGCCAGCAGCTTAGAAACGGTCTACGAGCAGTACTTC.